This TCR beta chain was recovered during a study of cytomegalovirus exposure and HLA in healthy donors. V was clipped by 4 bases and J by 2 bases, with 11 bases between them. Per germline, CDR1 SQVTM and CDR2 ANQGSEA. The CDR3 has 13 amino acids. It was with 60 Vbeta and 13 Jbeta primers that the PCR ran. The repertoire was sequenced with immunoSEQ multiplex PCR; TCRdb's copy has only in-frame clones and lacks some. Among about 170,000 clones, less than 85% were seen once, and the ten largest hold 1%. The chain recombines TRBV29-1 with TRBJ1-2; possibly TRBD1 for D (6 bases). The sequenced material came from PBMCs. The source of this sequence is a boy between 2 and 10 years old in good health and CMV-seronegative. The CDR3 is CSVGGGRNYGYTF. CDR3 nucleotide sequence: TGCAGCGTTGGAGGGGGTCGCAACTATGGCTACACCTTC. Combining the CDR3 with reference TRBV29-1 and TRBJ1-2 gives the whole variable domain SAVISQKPSRDICQRGTSLTIQCQVDSQVTMMFWYRQQPGQSLTLIATANQGSEATYESGFVIDKFPISRPNLTFSTLTVSNMSPEDSSIYLCSVGGGRNYGYTFGSGTRLTVV.